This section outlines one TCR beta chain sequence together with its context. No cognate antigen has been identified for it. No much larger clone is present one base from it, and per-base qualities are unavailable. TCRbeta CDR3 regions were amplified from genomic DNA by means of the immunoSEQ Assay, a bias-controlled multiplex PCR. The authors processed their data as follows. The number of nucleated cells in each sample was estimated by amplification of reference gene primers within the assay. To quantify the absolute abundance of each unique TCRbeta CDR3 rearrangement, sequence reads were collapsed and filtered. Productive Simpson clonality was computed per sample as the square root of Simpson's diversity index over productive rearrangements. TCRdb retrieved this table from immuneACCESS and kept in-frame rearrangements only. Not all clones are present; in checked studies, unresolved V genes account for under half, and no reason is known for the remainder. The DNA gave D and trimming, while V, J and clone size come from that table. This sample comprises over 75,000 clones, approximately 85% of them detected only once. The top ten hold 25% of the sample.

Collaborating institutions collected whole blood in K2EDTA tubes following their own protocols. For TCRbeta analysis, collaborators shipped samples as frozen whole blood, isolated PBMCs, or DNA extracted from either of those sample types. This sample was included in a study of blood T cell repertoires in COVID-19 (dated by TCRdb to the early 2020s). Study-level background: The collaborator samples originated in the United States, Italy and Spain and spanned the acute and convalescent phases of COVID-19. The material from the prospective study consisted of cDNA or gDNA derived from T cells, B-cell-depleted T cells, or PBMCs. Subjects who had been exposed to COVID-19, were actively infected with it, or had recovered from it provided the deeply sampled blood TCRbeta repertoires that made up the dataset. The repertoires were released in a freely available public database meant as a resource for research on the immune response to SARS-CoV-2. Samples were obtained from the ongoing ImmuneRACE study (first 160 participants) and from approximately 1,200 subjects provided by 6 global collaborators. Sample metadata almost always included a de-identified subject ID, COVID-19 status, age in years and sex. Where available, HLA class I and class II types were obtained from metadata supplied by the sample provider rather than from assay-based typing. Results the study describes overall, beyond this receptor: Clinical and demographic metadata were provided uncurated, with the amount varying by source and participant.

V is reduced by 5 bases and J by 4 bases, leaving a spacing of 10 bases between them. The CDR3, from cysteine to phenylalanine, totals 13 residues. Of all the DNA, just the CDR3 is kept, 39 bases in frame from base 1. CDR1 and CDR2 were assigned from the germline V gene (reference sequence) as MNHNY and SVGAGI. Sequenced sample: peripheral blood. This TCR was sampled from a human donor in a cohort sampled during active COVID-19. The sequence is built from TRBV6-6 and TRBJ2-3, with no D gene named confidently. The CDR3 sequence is CASSPRAADTQYF. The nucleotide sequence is TGTGCCAGCAGTCCCCGTGCGGCAGATACGCAGTATTTT.